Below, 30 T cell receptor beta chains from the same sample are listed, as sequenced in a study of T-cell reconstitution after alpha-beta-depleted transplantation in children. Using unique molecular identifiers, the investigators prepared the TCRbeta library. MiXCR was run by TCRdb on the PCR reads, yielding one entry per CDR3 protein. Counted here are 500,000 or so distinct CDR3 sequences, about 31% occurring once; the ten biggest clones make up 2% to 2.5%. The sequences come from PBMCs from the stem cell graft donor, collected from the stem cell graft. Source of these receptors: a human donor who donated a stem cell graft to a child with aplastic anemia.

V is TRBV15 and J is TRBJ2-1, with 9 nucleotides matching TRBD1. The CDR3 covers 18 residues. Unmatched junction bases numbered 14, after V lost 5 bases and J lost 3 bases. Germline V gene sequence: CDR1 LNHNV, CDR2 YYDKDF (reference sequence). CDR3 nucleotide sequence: TGTGCCACCAGCTCTGGGAGAGGGACAGGGAGAATCTACAATGAGCAGTTCTTC. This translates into CATSSGRGTGRIYNEQFF.

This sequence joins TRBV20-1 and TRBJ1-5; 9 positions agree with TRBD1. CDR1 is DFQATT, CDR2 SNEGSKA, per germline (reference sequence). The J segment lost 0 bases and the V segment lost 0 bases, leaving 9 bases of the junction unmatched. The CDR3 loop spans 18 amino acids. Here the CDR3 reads CSARDLPPTGGSNQPQHF. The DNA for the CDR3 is TGCAGTGCTAGAGATCTGCCCCCGACAGGGGGTAGCAATCAGCCCCAGCATTTT.

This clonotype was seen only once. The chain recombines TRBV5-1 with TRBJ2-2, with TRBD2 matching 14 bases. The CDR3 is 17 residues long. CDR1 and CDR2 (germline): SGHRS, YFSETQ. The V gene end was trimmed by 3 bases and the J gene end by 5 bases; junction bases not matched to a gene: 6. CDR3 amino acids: CASSSGLAGEGTGELFF. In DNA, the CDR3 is TGCGCCAGCAGCTCGGGACTAGCGGGAGAGGGAACCGGGGAGCTGTTTTTT.

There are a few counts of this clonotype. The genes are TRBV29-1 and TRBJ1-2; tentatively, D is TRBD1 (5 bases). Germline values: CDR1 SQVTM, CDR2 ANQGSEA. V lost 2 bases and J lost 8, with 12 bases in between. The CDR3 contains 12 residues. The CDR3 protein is CSVERQGLGYTF. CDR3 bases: TGCAGCGTTGAAAGGCAGGGATTGGGCTACACCTTC.

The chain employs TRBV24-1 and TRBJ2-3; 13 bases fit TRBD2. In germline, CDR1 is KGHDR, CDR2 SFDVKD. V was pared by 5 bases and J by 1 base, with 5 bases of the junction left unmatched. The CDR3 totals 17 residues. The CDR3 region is CATSGRTSGSGTDTQYF. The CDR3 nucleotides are TGTGCCACCAGTGGCAGGACTAGCGGGAGTGGCACAGATACGCAGTATTTT.

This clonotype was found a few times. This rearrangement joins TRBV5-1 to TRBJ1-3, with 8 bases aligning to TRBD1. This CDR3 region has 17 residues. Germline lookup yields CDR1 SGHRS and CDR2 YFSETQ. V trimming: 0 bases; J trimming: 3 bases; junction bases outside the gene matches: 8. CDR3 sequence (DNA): TGCGCCAGCAGCTTGGCCGGTCAGGGGGCTGGTGGAAACACCATATATTTT. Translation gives CASSLAGQGAGGNTIYF.

The CDR3 DNA is TGCGCCAGCCGGAAACACGACTCCTACGAGCAGTACTTC. Amino acid sequence: CASRKHDSYEQYF. The chain uses TRBV5-1 and TRBJ2-7; D not resolved. The CDR3 is 13 residues long. The V end lost 7 bases, the J end lost 0 bases, and 11 bases lay between the germline ends. The germline V gene encodes CDR1 SGHRS and CDR2 YFSETQ.

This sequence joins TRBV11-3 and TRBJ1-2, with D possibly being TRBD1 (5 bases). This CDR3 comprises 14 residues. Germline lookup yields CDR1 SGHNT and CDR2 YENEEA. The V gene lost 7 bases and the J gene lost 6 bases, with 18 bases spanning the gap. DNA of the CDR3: TGTGCCAGCAAGGGGCCCAGACAATACCATGGCTACACCTTC. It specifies CASKGPRQYHGYTF.

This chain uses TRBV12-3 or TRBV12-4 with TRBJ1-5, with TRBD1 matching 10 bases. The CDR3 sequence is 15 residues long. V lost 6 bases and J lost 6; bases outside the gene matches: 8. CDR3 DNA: TGTGCCAGCAGCCCCGACAGGGGGCAGGGTCAGCCCCAGCATTTT. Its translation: CASSPDRGQGQPQHF.

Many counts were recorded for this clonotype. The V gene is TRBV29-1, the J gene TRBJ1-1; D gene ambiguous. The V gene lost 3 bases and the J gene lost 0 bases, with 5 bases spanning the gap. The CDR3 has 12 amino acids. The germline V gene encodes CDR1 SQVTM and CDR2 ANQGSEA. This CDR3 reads CSVESVNTEAFF. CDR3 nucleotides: TGCAGCGTTGAGTCCGTGAACACTGAAGCTTTCTTT.

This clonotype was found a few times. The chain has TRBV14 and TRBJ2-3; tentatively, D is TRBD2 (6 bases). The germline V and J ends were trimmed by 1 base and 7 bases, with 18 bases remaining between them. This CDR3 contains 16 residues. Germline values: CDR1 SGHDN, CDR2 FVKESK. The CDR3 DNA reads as TGTGCCAGCAGCCAAGTAGTTGGAACTAGCAGTAATACGCAGTATTTT. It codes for CASSQVVGTSSNTQYF.

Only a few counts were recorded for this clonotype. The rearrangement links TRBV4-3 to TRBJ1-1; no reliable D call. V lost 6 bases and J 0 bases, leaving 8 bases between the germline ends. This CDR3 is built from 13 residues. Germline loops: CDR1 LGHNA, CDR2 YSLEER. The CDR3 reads CASSSKMNTEAFF. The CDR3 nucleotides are TGCGCCAGCAGTTCAAAAATGAACACTGAAGCTTTCTTT.

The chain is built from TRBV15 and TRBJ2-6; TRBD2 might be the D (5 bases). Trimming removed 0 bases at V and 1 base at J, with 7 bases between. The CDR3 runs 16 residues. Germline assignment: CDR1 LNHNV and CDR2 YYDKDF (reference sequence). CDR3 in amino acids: CATSRDRDSGANVLTF. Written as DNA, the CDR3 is TGTGCCACCAGCAGAGATCGGGATTCTGGGGCCAACGTCCTGACTTTC.

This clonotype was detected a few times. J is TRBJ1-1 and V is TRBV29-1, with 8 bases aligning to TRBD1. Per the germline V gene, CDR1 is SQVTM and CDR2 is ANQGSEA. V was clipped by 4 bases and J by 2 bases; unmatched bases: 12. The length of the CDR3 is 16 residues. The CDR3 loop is CSVAYRSTGGNTEAFF. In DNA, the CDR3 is TGCAGCGTTGCCTACCGGTCAACAGGGGGTAACACTGAAGCTTTCTTT.

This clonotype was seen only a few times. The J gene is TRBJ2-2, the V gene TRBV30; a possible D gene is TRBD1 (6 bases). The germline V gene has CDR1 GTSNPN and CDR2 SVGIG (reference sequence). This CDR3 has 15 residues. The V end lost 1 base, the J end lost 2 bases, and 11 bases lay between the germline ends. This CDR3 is CAWSGQTGNTGELFF. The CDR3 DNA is TGTGCCTGGAGTGGACAGACAGGAAACACCGGGGAGCTGTTTTTT.

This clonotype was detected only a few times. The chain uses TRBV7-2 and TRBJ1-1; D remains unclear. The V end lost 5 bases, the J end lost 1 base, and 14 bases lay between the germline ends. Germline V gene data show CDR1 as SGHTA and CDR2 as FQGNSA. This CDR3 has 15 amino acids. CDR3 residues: CASSRTAVSNTEAFF. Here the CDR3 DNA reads TGTGCCAGCAGCCGTACAGCGGTTTCGAACACTGAAGCTTTCTTT.

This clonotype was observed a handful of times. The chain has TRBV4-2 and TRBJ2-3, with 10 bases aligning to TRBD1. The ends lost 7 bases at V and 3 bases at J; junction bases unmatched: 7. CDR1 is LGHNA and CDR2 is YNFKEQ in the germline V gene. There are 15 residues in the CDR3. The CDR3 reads CASTLTGGVTDTQYF. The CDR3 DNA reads TGTGCCAGCACCCTGACAGGGGGCGTAACAGATACGCAGTATTTT.

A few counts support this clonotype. CDR3 amino acids: CASSWTGTGVTDTQYF. The CDR3 DNA reads TGCGCCAGCAGCTGGACCGGGACAGGGGTCACAGATACGCAGTATTTT. This sequence joins TRBV5-1 and TRBJ2-3; 10 bases line up with TRBD1. V lost 3 bases and J lost 2; bases outside the gene matches: 6. From germline, CDR1 is SGHRS and CDR2 YFSETQ. CDR3 length: 16 amino acids.

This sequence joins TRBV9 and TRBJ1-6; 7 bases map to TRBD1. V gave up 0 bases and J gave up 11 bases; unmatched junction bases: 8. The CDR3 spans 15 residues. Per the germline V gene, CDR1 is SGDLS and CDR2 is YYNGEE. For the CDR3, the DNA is TGTGCCAGCAGCGTAGGCACAGGGGAAGTGGCACCCCTCCACTTT. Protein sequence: CASSVGTGEVAPLHF.

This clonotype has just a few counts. The CDR3 coding sequence is TGTGCCTGGAGCAGGGGGGGAGACTATGGCTACACCTTC. This encodes CAWSRGGDYGYTF. This chain joins TRBV30 and TRBJ1-2; TRBD1 matches at 7 bases. This CDR3 spans 13 amino acids. Germline trimming cut 3 bases from V and 3 bases from J; bases unmatched to any gene: 4. Per germline, CDR1 GTSNPN and CDR2 SVGIG (reference sequence).

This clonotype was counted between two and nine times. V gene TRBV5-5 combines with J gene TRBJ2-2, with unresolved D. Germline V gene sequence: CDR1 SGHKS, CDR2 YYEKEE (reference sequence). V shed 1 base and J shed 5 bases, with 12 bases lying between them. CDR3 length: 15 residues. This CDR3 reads CASSLRQSRTGELFF. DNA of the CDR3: TGTGCCAGCAGCTTGCGGCAGTCGAGGACCGGGGAGCTGTTTTTT.

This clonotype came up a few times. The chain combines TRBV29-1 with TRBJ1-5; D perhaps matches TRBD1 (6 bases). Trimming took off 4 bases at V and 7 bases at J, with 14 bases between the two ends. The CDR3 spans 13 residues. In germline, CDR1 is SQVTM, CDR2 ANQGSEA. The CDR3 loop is CSVGRGLEQPQHF. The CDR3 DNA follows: TGCAGCGTTGGTCGGGGGCTCGAACAGCCCCAGCATTTT.

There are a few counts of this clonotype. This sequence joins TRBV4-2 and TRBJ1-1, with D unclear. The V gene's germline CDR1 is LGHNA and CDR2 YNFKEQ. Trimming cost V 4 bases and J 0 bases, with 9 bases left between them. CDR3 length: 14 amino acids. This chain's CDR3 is CASSRGQLNTEAFF. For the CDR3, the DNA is TGTGCCAGCAGCCGTGGTCAGCTGAACACTGAAGCTTTCTTT.

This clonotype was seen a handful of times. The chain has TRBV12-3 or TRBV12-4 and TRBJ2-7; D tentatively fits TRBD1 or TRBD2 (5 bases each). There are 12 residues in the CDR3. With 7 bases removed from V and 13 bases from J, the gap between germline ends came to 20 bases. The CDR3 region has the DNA TGTGCCAGCACCGACCGGGACGGTGGTGTATACTTC. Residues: CASTDRDGGVYF.

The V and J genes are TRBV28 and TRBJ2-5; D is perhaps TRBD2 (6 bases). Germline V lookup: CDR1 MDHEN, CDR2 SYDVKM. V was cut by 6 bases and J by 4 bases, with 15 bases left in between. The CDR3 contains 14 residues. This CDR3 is CASSLSRGGETQYF. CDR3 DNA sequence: TGTGCCAGCAGCCTTTCCCGGGGAGGAGAGACCCAGTACTTC.

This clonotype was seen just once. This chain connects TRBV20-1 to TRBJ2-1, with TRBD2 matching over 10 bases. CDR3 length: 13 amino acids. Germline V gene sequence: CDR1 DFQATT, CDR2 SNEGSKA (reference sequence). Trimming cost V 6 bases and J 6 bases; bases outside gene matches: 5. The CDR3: CSAKSGRANEQFF. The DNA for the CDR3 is TGCAGTGCCAAAAGCGGGAGGGCCAATGAGCAGTTCTTC.

The CDR3 spells CASSQDWVRNDNEQFF. CDR3 sequence (DNA): TGTGCCAGCAGCCAAGATTGGGTCAGGAACGACAATGAGCAGTTCTTC. The V gene is TRBV4-2, the J gene TRBJ2-1; D gene unclear. V was clipped by 0 bases and J by 5 bases, with 14 bases between them. The CDR3 consists of 16 residues. Germline V gene sequence: CDR1 LGHNA, CDR2 YNFKEQ.

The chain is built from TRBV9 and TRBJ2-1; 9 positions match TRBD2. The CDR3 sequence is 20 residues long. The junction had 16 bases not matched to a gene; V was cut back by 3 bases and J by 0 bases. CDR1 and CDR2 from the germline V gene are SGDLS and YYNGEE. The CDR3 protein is CASSAFGTALAGSSYNEQFF. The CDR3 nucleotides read TGTGCCAGCAGCGCGTTCGGGACAGCCCTAGCGGGGAGCTCCTACAATGAGCAGTTCTTC.

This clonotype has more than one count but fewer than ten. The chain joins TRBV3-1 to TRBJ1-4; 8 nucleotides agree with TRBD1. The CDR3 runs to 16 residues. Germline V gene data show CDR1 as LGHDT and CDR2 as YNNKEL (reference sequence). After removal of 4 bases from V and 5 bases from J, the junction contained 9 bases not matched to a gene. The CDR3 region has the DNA TGTGCCAGCAGCCTAAGGGGGACAGGTGAAAATGAAAAACTGTTTTTT. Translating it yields CASSLRGTGENEKLFF.

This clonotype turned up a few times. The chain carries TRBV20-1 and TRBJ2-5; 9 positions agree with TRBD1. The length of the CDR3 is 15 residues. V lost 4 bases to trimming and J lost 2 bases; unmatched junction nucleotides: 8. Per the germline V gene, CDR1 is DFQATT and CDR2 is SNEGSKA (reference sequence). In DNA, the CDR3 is TGCAGTGCTATCACCGGGACAGGGCGGCAAGAGACCCAGTACTTC. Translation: CSAITGTGRQETQYF.